These T cell receptor beta chains were read from a single sample in a study of control samples from healthy donors and cancer patients. Only in-frame clones appear in the TCRdb table, and some are missing; sequencing was by immunoSEQ multiplex PCR. Among around 130,000 clones listed, approximately 90% were seen once. The sequenced material came from blood. These receptors were obtained from a man aged 50-59 years in good health. Both conserved end residues are part of each CDR3. Fields, in order: CDR3 protein, CDR3 DNA, clone size, D gene, V gene, J gene. A D gene is named only where the DNA matches it firmly. Not all rows give a size; the values are once, few, many and, for expanded clones, a class.

CDR3aa: CASSLQGSYEQYF
CDR3nt: TGTGCCAGCAGTCTACAGGGTTCCTACGAGCAGTACTTC
abundance: NA
d_gene: NA
v_gene: TRBV12-3/TRBV12-4
j_gene: TRBJ2-7

CDR3aa: CASSLIGGYEQYF
CDR3nt: TGTGCCAGCAGCTTAATAGGGGGTTACGAGCAGTACTTC
abundance: NA
d_gene: NA
v_gene: TRBV7-3
j_gene: TRBJ2-7

CDR3aa: CAWSQGVVTEAFF
CDR3nt: TGTGCCTGGTCCCAGGGGGTCGTCACTGAAGCTTTCTTT
abundance: once
d_gene: TRBD1
v_gene: TRBV30
j_gene: TRBJ1-1

CDR3aa: CASSPGPLTDTQYF
CDR3nt: TGCGCCAGCAGCCCGGGACCTCTAACAGATACGCAGTATTTT
abundance: NA
d_gene: NA
v_gene: TRBV5-1
j_gene: TRBJ2-3

CDR3aa: CAISPAESYYGYTF
CDR3nt: TGTGCCATCAGTCCCGCAGAATCTTACTATGGCTACACCTTC
abundance: NA
d_gene: NA
v_gene: TRBV10-3
j_gene: TRBJ1-2

CDR3aa: CASSQALTGDGEAFF
CDR3nt: TGTGCCAGCAGCCAAGCTCTAACAGGGGATGGTGAAGCTTTCTTT
abundance: NA
d_gene: TRBD1
v_gene: TRBV3-1/TRBV3-2
j_gene: TRBJ1-1

CDR3aa: CAIRPGQGLRETQYF
CDR3nt: TGTGCCATCAGGCCGGGACAGGGTTTGAGAGAGACCCAGTACTTC
abundance: NA
d_gene: TRBD1
v_gene: TRBV10-3
j_gene: TRBJ2-5

CDR3aa: CASSYGTDMNTEAFF
CDR3nt: TGTGCCAGTAGTTATGGGACAGACATGAACACTGAAGCTTTCTTT
abundance: NA
d_gene: TRBD1
v_gene: TRBV19
j_gene: TRBJ1-1

CDR3aa: CASSVATTDTQYF
CDR3nt: TGTGCCAGCAGCGTAGCTACAACAGATACGCAGTATTTT
abundance: NA
d_gene: NA
v_gene: TRBV9
j_gene: TRBJ2-3

CDR3aa: CSEQTGIAETQYF
CDR3nt: TGCAGCGAACAGACAGGGATAGCAGAGACCCAGTACTTC
abundance: NA
d_gene: TRBD1
v_gene: TRBV29-1
j_gene: TRBJ2-5

CDR3aa: CASSPGLQPDNEKLFF
CDR3nt: TGTGCCAGCAGCCCCGGACTACAACCGGATAATGAAAAACTGTTTTTT
abundance: NA
d_gene: NA
v_gene: TRBV5-8
j_gene: TRBJ1-4

CDR3aa: CASSPFPDTQYF
CDR3nt: TGCGCCAGCAGCCCCTTTCCAGATACGCAGTATTTT
abundance: NA
d_gene: NA
v_gene: TRBV4-1
j_gene: TRBJ2-3

CDR3aa: CASWGTIYF
CDR3nt: TGTGCCAGCTGGGGCACCATATATTTT
abundance: NA
d_gene: NA
v_gene: TRBV3-1/TRBV3-2
j_gene: TRBJ1-3

CDR3aa: CASSYRTERFLHGYTF
CDR3nt: TGTGCCAGCAGCTACCGGACAGAGAGATTTCTCCATGGCTACACCTTC
abundance: NA
d_gene: NA
v_gene: TRBV7-8
j_gene: TRBJ1-2

CDR3aa: CASSQDRTTYTEAFF
CDR3nt: TGTGCCAGCAGCCAAGATCGTACTACCTACACTGAAGCTTTCTTT
abundance: NA
d_gene: NA
v_gene: TRBV3-1/TRBV3-2
j_gene: TRBJ1-1

CDR3aa: CASSAWIPPQHF
CDR3nt: TGTGCCAGCAGTGCATGGATTCCGCCCCAGCATTTT
abundance: NA
d_gene: NA
v_gene: TRBV28
j_gene: TRBJ1-5

CDR3aa: CASSPGRQVGGYTF
CDR3nt: TGTGCCAGCTCACCAGGGAGGCAGGTTGGTGGCTACACCTTC
abundance: once
d_gene: NA
v_gene: TRBV18
j_gene: TRBJ1-2

CDR3aa: CASRYSNTGGTDTQYF
CDR3nt: TGCGCCAGCAGATATTCGAATACAGGAGGCACAGATACGCAGTATTTT
abundance: NA
d_gene: NA
v_gene: TRBV5-1
j_gene: TRBJ2-3

CDR3aa: CSVEGRDYEQYF
CDR3nt: TGCAGCGTTGAAGGGAGGGACTACGAGCAGTACTTC
abundance: NA
d_gene: NA
v_gene: TRBV29-1
j_gene: TRBJ2-7

CDR3aa: CASSLDYTQYF
CDR3nt: TGTGCCAGCAGCTTAGATTATACGCAGTATTTT
abundance: NA
d_gene: NA
v_gene: TRBV11-2
j_gene: TRBJ2-3

CDR3aa: CAISEYLRGPGTEAFF
CDR3nt: TGTGCCATCAGTGAGTATCTTAGGGGCCCCGGGACTGAAGCTTTCTTT
abundance: NA
d_gene: NA
v_gene: TRBV10-3
j_gene: TRBJ1-1

CDR3aa: CASSLFRVRNTGELFF
CDR3nt: TGTGCCAGCAGCTTATTCAGGGTCCGGAACACCGGGGAGCTGTTTTTT
abundance: NA
d_gene: NA
v_gene: TRBV7-2
j_gene: TRBJ2-2

CDR3aa: CASNPLGVGGSSYNEQFF
CDR3nt: TGCGCCAGCAACCCCCTCGGGGTTGGGGGGAGCTCCTACAATGAGCAGTTCTTC
abundance: NA
d_gene: NA
v_gene: TRBV5-1
j_gene: TRBJ2-1

CDR3aa: CATSDPTGSTDGYTF
CDR3nt: TGTGCCACCAGTGACCCGACAGGATCGACTGACGGCTACACCTTC
abundance: NA
d_gene: NA
v_gene: TRBV24-1
j_gene: TRBJ1-2

CDR3aa: CASSYGFPNTEAFF
CDR3nt: TGTGCCAGCAGTTACGGCTTCCCGAACACTGAAGCTTTCTTT
abundance: NA
d_gene: NA
v_gene: TRBV6-2/TRBV6-3
j_gene: TRBJ1-1

CDR3aa: CASSLALTSGGGNEQFF
CDR3nt: TGTGCCAGCAGCTTAGCCCTGACTAGCGGGGGAGGGAATGAGCAGTTCTTC
abundance: NA
d_gene: TRBD2
v_gene: TRBV7-2
j_gene: TRBJ2-1

CDR3aa: CASSLVGTGQLFF
CDR3nt: TGTGCCAGCAGCTTAGTAGGTACAGGGCAACTGTTTTTT
abundance: NA
d_gene: NA
v_gene: TRBV7-9
j_gene: TRBJ1-4

CDR3aa: CASSRGQGIRAFF
CDR3nt: TGTGCCAGCAGCCGAGGACAGGGGATTAGAGCTTTCTTT
abundance: NA
d_gene: TRBD1
v_gene: TRBV6-5
j_gene: TRBJ1-1

CDR3aa: CASRDPGTYEQYF
CDR3nt: TGTGCCAGCAGGGACCCCGGGACCTACGAGCAGTACTTC
abundance: NA
d_gene: NA
v_gene: TRBV2
j_gene: TRBJ2-7

CDR3aa: CASSVVETNYGYTF
CDR3nt: TGTGCCAGCAGCGTAGTTGAGACTAACTATGGCTACACCTTC
abundance: once
d_gene: NA
v_gene: TRBV9
j_gene: TRBJ1-2

CDR3aa: CASSLEFSRKAFF
CDR3nt: TGCGCCAGCAGCTTGGAATTTAGCCGTAAAGCTTTCTTT
abundance: NA
d_gene: NA
v_gene: TRBV5-1
j_gene: TRBJ1-1

CDR3aa: CATSSQGYNGYTF
CDR3nt: TGTGCCACCAGCTCCCAAGGCTACAATGGCTACACCTTC
abundance: NA
d_gene: NA
v_gene: TRBV15
j_gene: TRBJ1-2

CDR3aa: CASRKGRGAGETQYF
CDR3nt: TGTGCCAGCAGGAAGGGACGGGGCGCGGGAGAGACCCAGTACTTC
abundance: NA
d_gene: NA
v_gene: TRBV11-3
j_gene: TRBJ2-5

CDR3aa: CASSLAGGVEPQHF
CDR3nt: TGTGCCAGCAGCTTAGCCGGGGGCGTGGAGCCCCAGCATTTT
abundance: NA
d_gene: NA
v_gene: TRBV7-8
j_gene: TRBJ1-5

CDR3aa: CASSYISGGHNEQFF
CDR3nt: TGTGCCAGCAGTTACATAAGCGGGGGCCACAATGAGCAGTTCTTC
abundance: NA
d_gene: TRBD2
v_gene: TRBV6-2/TRBV6-3
j_gene: TRBJ2-1

CDR3aa: CASRRLAGSYNEQFF
CDR3nt: TGTGCCAGCAGGAGACTAGCGGGCTCCTACAATGAGCAGTTCTTC
abundance: NA
d_gene: TRBD2
v_gene: TRBV2
j_gene: TRBJ2-1

CDR3aa: CASSPLGQETQYF
CDR3nt: TGTGCCAGCAGCCCCTTGGGTCAAGAGACCCAGTACTTC
abundance: NA
d_gene: NA
v_gene: TRBV3-1/TRBV3-2
j_gene: TRBJ2-5

CDR3aa: CASSSGLILTDTQYF
CDR3nt: TGTGCCAGCAGTTCGGGACTCATACTCACAGATACGCAGTATTTT
abundance: NA
d_gene: NA
v_gene: TRBV6-2/TRBV6-3
j_gene: TRBJ2-3

CDR3aa: CASSSGRTGELFF
CDR3nt: TGTGCCAGCAGTTCCGGGAGGACCGGGGAGCTGTTTTTT
abundance: NA
d_gene: TRBD2
v_gene: TRBV6-5
j_gene: TRBJ2-2

CDR3aa: CAISESTRSLTYEQYF
CDR3nt: TGTGCCATCAGTGAGTCTACTCGATCCTTAACCTACGAGCAGTACTTC
abundance: once
d_gene: NA
v_gene: TRBV10-3
j_gene: TRBJ2-7

CDR3aa: CASSQPRNTEAFF
CDR3nt: TGTGCCAGTAGTCAGCCCAGAAACACTGAAGCTTTCTTT
abundance: NA
d_gene: NA
v_gene: TRBV19
j_gene: TRBJ1-1

CDR3aa: CASSAWDRLGGYTF
CDR3nt: TGTGCCAGCAGCGCCTGGGACCGTCTCGGTGGCTACACCTTC
abundance: NA
d_gene: NA
v_gene: TRBV28
j_gene: TRBJ1-2

CDR3aa: CASIRGGSDTGELFF
CDR3nt: TGTGCCAGCATCCGAGGGGGCTCGGACACCGGGGAGCTGTTTTTT
abundance: once
d_gene: TRBD1
v_gene: TRBV11-3
j_gene: TRBJ2-2

CDR3aa: CASSESSRGRGSSNQPQHF
CDR3nt: TGCGCCAGCAGTGAGTCAAGCCGCGGCAGGGGGTCCAGCAATCAGCCCCAGCATTTT
abundance: NA
d_gene: TRBD1
v_gene: TRBV10-1
j_gene: TRBJ1-5

CDR3aa: CASSSTGGRTDTQYF
CDR3nt: TGTGCCAGCAGCTCGACGGGGGGACGCACAGATACGCAGTATTTT
abundance: once
d_gene: TRBD2
v_gene: TRBV11-2
j_gene: TRBJ2-3

CDR3aa: CASSRDSKLSNYGYTF
CDR3nt: TGTGCCAGCTCCCGGGACAGCAAACTATCTAACTATGGCTACACCTTC
abundance: NA
d_gene: TRBD1
v_gene: TRBV18
j_gene: TRBJ1-2

CDR3aa: CASSPDGLLYGYTF
CDR3nt: TGTGCCAGCAGCCCGGACGGGCTTCTCTATGGCTACACCTTC
abundance: NA
d_gene: NA
v_gene: TRBV7-6
j_gene: TRBJ1-2

CDR3aa: CASSEERAGANTEAFF
CDR3nt: TGTGCCAGCAGTGAAGAAAGGGCAGGAGCGAACACTGAAGCTTTCTTT
abundance: NA
d_gene: NA
v_gene: TRBV2
j_gene: TRBJ1-1

CDR3aa: CASSPFGPGLAGGYEQYF
CDR3nt: TGTGCCAGCTCACCGTTCGGTCCAGGACTAGCGGGGGGATACGAGCAGTACTTC
abundance: NA
d_gene: TRBD2
v_gene: TRBV18
j_gene: TRBJ2-7

CDR3aa: CASSLGGQGRTEAFF
CDR3nt: TGTGCCAGCAGCTTAGGGGGACAGGGGCGCACTGAAGCTTTCTTT
abundance: once
d_gene: TRBD1
v_gene: TRBV7-9
j_gene: TRBJ1-1

CDR3aa: CASSLGPGDTQYF
CDR3nt: TGTGCCAGCAGCTTAGGACCAGGGGATACGCAGTATTTT
abundance: NA
d_gene: NA
v_gene: TRBV11-3
j_gene: TRBJ2-3

CDR3aa: CASSYSRGYGYTF
CDR3nt: TGTGCCAGCAGTTACTCCCGGGGTTATGGCTACACCTTC
abundance: NA
d_gene: NA
v_gene: TRBV6-5
j_gene: TRBJ1-2

CDR3aa: CAWSVEGFQPQHF
CDR3nt: TGTGCCTGGAGTGTAGAGGGTTTTCAGCCCCAGCATTTT
abundance: NA
d_gene: NA
v_gene: TRBV30
j_gene: TRBJ1-5

CDR3aa: CASSLGQMIQETQYF
CDR3nt: TGTGCCAGCAGCTTAGGACAGATGATTCAAGAGACCCAGTACTTC
abundance: NA
d_gene: NA
v_gene: TRBV5-4
j_gene: TRBJ2-5

CDR3aa: CASRGTGGANEKLFF
CDR3nt: TGTGCCAGCAGGGGGACTGGGGGGGCTAATGAAAAACTGTTTTTT
abundance: NA
d_gene: NA
v_gene: TRBV28
j_gene: TRBJ1-4